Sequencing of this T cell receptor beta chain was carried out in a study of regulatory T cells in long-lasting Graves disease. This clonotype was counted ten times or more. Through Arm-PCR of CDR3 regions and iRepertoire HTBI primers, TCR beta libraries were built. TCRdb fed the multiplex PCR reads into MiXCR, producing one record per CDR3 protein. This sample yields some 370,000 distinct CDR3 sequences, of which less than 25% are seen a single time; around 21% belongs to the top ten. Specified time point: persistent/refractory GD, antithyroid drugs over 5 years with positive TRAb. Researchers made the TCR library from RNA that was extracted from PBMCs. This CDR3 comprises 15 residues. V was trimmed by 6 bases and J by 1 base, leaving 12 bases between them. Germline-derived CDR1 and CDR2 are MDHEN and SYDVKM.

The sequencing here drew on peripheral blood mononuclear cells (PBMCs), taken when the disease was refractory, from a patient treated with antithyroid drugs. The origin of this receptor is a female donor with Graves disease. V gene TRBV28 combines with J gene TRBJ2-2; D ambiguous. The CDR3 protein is CASSLLLVNTGELFF. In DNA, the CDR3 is TGTGCCAGCAGCTTGCTGCTAGTGAACACCGGGGAGCTGTTTTTT.